The sequence of this T cell receptor (beta chain) was determined in a study of Ad26.COV2.S vaccination and SARS-CoV-2 variants (dated by TCRdb to the early 2020s). Study-wide context: Vaccine-arm donors came from COV1001, a multicentre, randomized, double-blind, placebo-controlled phase I-IIa trial of Ad26.COV2.S in healthy adults. Ad26.COV2.S was given intramuscularly at 5x10^10 or 1x10^11 viral particles, as a single shot or as two shots 56 days apart. Sequencing of the TCRbeta repertoire served to evaluate the specificity and breadth of SARS-CoV-2-reactive T cell receptors following Ad26.COV2.S vaccination. The TCR-sequenced set comprised around 30 samples: some 20 Ad26.COV2.S vaccine recipients, 5 placebo recipients and 8 SARS-CoV-2 convalescent individuals. Participants in the trial were split at random into five groups of five each, receiving low-dose or high-dose Ad26.COV2.S once or twice, or else placebo on both occasions. Investigators remained blinded to trial group allocation during experiments and outcome assessment. The research as a whole found: Substantial breadth of spike-specific CD8+ and CD4+ T cell responses was reported after vaccination. Vaccine and placebo recipients had comparable non-spike TCR breadth, which fits with the vaccine containing only spike. It was noted by the authors that total T cell responses may have been underestimated by the TCR breadth and depth analyses. Ad26.COV2.S recipients had higher spike-specific TCR breadth than placebo recipients (P = 0.0014). The study was not powered to compare responses between vaccine doses or regimens.

This specimen's treatment or condition label, interpreted: roughly 19 received Ad26.COV2.S at low or high dose, single or two shots; about five received placebo; per-sample allocation not given. Repertoires of vaccine and placebo recipients were sequenced from samples collected on day 63 after the first injection. Between 29 July and 7 August 2020, Cohort 1b enrolled 25 adults aged 18-55 years at one site in Boston, USA. As a vaccine, Ad26.COV2.S was a replication-incompetent adenovirus type 26 vector that expressed a prefusion-stabilized SARS-CoV-2 spike protein derived from the original Wuhan strain. The table lists this clone with a few counts. The antigen it binds to is not known. Per-base quality was not reported, and no clone a single base away is much larger than it. Here V drops 4 bases and J drops 4 bases, and the junction holds 2 bases not matched to any gene. Counted from cysteine to phenylalanine, this CDR3 has 15 amino acids. The entry retains the CDR3 DNA only, 45 bases that are in frame from base 1. Based on the germline V gene (reference sequence), the CDR1 and CDR2 sequences are LNHDA and SQIVND.

TCRbeta CDR3 regions were sequenced with the immunoSEQ Assay. After extraction, genomic DNA underwent amplification by bias-controlled multiplex PCR, followed by high-throughput sequencing. The published analysis was carried out like this. Collapsing and filtering of sequences were performed to quantify the absolute abundance of each unique TCRbeta CDR3 region. T cell fraction was estimated by normalization of TCRbeta template counts to usable DNA, with usable DNA being measured through amplification of reference genes present in all nucleated cells. Repertoire TCRs were annotated as SARS-CoV-2-specific by exact matching of V gene, CDR3 amino acid sequence and J gene to a known reactive TCR set. The reference SARS-CoV-2 TCR set came from MIRA and was filtered for enrichment in COVID-19-positive ImmuneCODE repertoires, removing public or cross-reactive TCRs. Drawing on the MIRA antigens, annotated TCRs were analysed further at the level of specific ORF or position within ORF. Breadth was defined as the number of annotated unique rearrangements divided by the total number of unique productive rearrangements, and depth was defined as the summed frequency of the annotated unique rearrangements. Group comparisons of TCR breadth used two-sided Wilcoxon rank-sum tests. What TCRdb holds here is the immuneACCESS table cut down to in-frame rearrangements. Part of the clones is not present; checked against another copy, under half of the missing clones reflect an unresolved V gene, and the others are unexplained. V and J calls and clone size follow that table, whereas D and trimming were derived from the DNA. The sample table records a few hundred thousand clones; over 75% of these occur just once. Jointly, the top ten make up less than 15% of the sample.

The TCR was taken from a person aged 18-60 years who received the Ad26.COV2.S COVID-19 vaccine or a placebo. This sample comprised peripheral blood, obtained in a trial of Ad26.COV2.S vaccine versus placebo. This sequence uses TRBV19 and TRBJ2-1; 12 bases in the junction line up with TRBD2. The nucleotides read TGTGCCAGTAGTAGGACTAGCGGGGATTACAATGAGCAGTTCTTC. Translated, this is CASSRTSGDYNEQFF.